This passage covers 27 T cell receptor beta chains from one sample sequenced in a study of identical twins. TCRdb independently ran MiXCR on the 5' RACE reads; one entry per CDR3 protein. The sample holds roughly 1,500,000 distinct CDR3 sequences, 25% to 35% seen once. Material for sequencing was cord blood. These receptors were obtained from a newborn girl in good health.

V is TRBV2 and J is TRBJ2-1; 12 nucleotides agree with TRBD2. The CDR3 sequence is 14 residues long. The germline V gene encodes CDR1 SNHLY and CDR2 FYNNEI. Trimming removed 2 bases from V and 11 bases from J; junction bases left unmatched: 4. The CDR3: CASSERTSGAQQFF. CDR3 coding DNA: TGTGCCAGCAGTGAACGGACTAGCGGGGCCCAGCAGTTCTTC.

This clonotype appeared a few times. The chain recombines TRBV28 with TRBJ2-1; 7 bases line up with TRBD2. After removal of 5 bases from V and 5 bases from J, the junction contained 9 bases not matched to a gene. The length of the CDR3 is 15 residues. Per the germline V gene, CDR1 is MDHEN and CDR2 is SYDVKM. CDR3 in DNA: TGTGCCAGCAGTCTGCCCGGGGGGAGCAACAATGAGCAGTTCTTC. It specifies CASSLPGGSNNEQFF.

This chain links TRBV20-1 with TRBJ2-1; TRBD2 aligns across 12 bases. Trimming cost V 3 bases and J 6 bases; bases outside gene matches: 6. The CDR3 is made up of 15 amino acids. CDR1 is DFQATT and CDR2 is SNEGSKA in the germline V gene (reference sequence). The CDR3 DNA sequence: TGCAGTGCTAGTTCTAGCGGGGGGGGGTCCAATGAGCAGTTCTTC. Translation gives CSASSSGGGSNEQFF.

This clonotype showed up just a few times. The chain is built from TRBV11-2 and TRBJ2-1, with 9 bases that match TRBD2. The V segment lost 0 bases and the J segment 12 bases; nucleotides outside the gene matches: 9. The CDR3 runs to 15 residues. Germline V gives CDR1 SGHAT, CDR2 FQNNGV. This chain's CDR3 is CASSLDTSGSLGQFF. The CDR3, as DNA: TGTGCCAGCAGCTTAGATACTAGCGGGTCCTTGGGGCAGTTCTTC.

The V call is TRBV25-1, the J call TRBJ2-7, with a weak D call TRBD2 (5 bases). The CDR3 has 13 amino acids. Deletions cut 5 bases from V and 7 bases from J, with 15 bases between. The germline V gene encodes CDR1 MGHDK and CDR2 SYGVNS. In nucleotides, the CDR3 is TGTGCCAGCAGTCAGCGGTACTACAATGAGCAGTACTTC. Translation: CASSQRYYNEQYF.

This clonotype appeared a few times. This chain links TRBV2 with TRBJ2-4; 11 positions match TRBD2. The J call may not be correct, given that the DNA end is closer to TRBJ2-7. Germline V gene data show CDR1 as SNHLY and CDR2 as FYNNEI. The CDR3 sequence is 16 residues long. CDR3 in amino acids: CASRGVSSGRPYEQYF. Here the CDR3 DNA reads TGTGCCAGCAGGGGGGTTTCTAGCGGGAGGCCCTACGAGCAGTACTTC.

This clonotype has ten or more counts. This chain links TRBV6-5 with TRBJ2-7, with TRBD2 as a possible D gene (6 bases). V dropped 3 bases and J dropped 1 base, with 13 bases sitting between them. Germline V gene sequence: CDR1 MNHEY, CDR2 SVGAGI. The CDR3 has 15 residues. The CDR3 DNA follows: TGTGCCAGCAGTTATTCGAGCGGGTTATCCTACGAGCAGTACTTC. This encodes CASSYSSGLSYEQYF.

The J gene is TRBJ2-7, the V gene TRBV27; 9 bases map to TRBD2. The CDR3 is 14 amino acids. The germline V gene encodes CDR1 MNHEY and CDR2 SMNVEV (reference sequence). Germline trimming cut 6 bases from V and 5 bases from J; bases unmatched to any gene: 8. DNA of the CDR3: TGTGCCAGCAGGAGACAAGCGGGAGGAAACGAGCAGTACTTC. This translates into CASRRQAGGNEQYF.

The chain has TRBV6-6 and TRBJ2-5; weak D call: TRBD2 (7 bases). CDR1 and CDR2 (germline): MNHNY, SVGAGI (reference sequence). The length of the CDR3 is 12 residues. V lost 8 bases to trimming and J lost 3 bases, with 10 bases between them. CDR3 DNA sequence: TGTGCCAGCGCGGGGGCCGAAGAGACCCAGTACTTC. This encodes CASAGAEETQYF.

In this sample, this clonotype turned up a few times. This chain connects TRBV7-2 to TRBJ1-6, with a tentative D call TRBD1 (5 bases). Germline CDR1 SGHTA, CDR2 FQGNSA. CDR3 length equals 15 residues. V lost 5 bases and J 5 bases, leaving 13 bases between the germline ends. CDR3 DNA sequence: TGTGCCAGCAGCAGGGGAATAACGGATAATTCACCCCTCCACTTT. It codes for CASSRGITDNSPLHF. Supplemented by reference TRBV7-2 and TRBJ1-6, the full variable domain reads GAGVSQSPSNKVTEKGKDVELRCDPISGHTALYWYRQSLGQGLEFLIYFQGNSAPDKSGLPSDRFSAERTGGSVSTLTIQRTQQEDSAVYLCASSRGITDNSPLHFGNGTRLTVT.

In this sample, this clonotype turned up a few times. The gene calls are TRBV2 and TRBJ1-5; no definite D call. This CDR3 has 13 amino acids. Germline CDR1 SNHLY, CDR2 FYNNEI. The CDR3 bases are TGTTCTACGGGCCCTCGACTCAATCAGCCCCAGCATTTT. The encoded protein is CSTGPRLNQPQHF. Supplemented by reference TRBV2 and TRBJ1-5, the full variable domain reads EPEVTQTPSHQVTQMGQEVILRCVPISNHLYFYWYRQILGQKVEFLVSFYNNEISEKSEIFDDQFSVERPDGSNFTLKIRSTKLEDSAMYFCSTGPRLNQPQHFGDGTRLSIL.

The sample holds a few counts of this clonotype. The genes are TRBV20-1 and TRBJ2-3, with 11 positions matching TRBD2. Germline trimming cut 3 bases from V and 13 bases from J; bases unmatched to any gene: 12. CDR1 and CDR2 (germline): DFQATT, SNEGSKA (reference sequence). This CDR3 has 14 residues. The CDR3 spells CSASPTSGDRWEYF. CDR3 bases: TGCAGTGCTAGCCCGACTAGCGGGGATCGGTGGGAGTATTTT.

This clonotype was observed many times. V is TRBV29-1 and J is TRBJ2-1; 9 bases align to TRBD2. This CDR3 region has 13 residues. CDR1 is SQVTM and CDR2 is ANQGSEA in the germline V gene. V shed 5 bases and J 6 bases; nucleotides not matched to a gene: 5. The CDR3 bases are TGCAGCGTTAGCGGGGGGCCCTCCAATGAGCAGTTCTTC. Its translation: CSVSGGPSNEQFF.

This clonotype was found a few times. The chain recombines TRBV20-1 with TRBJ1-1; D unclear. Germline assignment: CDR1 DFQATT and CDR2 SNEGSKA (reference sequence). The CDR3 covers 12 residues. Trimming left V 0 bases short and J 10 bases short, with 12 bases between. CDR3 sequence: CSARDPGSGAFF. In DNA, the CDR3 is TGCAGTGCTAGAGATCCAGGTTCCGGAGCTTTCTTT.

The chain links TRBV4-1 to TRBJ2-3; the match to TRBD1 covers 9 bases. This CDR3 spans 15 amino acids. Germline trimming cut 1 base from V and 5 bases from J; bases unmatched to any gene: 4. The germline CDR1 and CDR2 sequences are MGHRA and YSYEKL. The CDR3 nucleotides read TGCGCCAGCAGCCAAGCCGGGACAGGGCTAGATACGCAGTATTTT. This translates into CASSQAGTGLDTQYF.

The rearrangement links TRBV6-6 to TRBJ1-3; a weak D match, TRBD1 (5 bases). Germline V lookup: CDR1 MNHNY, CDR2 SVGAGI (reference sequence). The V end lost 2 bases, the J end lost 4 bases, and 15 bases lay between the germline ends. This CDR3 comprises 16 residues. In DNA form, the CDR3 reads TGTGCCAGCAGTTACGATGCCAGGGATGCCGGAAACACCATATATTTT. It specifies CASSYDARDAGNTIYF.

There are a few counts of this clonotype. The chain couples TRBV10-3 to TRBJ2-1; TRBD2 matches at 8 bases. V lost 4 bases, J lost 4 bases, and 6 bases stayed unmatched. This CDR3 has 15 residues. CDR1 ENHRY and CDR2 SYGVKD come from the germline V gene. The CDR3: CAISGGTRGYNEQFF. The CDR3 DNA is TGTGCCATCAGTGGGGGGACTAGAGGGTACAATGAGCAGTTCTTC.

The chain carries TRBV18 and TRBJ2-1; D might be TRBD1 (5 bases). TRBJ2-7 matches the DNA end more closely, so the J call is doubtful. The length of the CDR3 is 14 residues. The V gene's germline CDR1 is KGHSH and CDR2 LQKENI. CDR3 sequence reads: CASSPKGQNHEQYF. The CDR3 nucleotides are TGTGCCAGCTCACCAAAGGGGCAGAACCACGAGCAGTACTTC.

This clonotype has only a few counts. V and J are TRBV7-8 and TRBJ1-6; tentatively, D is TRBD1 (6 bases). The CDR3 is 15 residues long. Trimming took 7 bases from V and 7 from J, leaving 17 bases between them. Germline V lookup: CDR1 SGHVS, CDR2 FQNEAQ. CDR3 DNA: TGTGCCAGCACGAGGGGGACTAGGGGGAATTCACCCCTCCACTTT. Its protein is CASTRGTRGNSPLHF.

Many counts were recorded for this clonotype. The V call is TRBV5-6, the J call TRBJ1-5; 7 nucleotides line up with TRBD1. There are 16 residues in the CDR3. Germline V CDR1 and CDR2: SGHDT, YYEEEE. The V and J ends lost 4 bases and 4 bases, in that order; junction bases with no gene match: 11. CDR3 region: CASSRGTASSNQPQHF. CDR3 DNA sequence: TGTGCCAGCAGCAGAGGGACAGCTTCGTCTAATCAGCCCCAGCATTTT. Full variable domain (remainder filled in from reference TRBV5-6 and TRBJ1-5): DAGVTQSPTHLIKTRGQQVTLRCSPKSGHDTVSWYQQALGQGPQFIFQYYEEEERQRGNFPDRFSGHQFPNYSSELNVNALLLGDSALYLCASSRGTASSNQPQHFGDGTRLSIL.

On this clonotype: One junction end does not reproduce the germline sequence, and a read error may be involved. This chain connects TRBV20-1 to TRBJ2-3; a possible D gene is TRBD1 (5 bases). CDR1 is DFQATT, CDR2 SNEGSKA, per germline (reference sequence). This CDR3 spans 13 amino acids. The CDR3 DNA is TGCAGTGCCAAGGGGTCTCACACAGGTACGCAGTATTTT. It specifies CSAKGSHTGTQYF.

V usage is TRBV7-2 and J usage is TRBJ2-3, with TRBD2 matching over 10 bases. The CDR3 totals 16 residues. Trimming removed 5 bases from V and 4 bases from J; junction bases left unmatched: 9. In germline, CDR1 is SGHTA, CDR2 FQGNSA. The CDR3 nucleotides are TGTGCCAGCAGCCCAGAGTCTAGCGGGAGTCCAGATACGCAGTATTTT. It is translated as CASSPESSGSPDTQYF. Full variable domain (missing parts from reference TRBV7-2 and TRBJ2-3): GAGVSQSPSNKVTEKGKDVELRCDPISGHTALYWYRQSLGQGLEFLIYFQGNSAPDKSGLPSDRFSAERTGGSVSTLTIQRTQQEDSAVYLCASSPESSGSPDTQYFGPGTRLTVL.

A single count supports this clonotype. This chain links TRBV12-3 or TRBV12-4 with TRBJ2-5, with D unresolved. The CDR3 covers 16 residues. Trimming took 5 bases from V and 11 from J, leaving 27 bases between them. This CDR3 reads CASSGYSSFSVYEQYF. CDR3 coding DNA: TGTGCCAGCAGTGGTTACTCGAGTTTCAGTGTTTATGAGCAGTACTTC.

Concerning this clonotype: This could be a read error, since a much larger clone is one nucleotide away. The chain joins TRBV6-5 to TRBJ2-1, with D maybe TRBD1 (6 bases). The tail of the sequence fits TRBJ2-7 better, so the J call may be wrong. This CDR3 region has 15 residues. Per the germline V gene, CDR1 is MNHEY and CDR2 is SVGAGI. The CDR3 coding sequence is TGTGCCAGCAGCCGGACAGCGAGCTCCTACAATGAGCAGTACTTC. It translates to CASSRTASSYNEQYF.

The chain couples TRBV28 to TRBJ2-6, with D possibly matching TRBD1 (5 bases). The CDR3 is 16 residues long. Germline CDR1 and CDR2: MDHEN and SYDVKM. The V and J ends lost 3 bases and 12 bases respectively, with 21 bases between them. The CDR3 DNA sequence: TGTGCCAGCAGTTTTACCGCAGGCAGGGTAAAGCTCGTCCTGACTTTC. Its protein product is CASSFTAGRVKLVLTF.

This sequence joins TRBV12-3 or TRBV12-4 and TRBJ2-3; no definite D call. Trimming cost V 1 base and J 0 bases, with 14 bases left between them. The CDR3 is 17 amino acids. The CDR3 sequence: CASSLGGGGPSTDTQYF. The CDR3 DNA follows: TGTGCCAGCAGTTTAGGGGGTGGCGGACCTAGCACAGATACGCAGTATTTT.

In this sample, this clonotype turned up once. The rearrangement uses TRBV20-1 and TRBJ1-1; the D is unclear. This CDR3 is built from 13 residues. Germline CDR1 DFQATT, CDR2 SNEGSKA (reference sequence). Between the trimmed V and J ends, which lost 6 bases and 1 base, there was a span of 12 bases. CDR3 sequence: CSAIAGGNTEAFF. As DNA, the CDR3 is TGCAGTGCCATCGCCGGAGGGAACACTGAAGCTTTCTTT.